The 3 T cell receptor beta chains listed next were all sequenced from one sample in a study of Graves' ophthalmopathy and Graves' hyperthyroidism. Transcripts of RNA were the source for amplifying TCR beta CDR3 regions. In the first round, RT-PCR was carried out with HTBI primers, and a multiplex PCR formed the second round. TCRdb re-derived calls from the multiplex PCR reads in MiXCR, one entry per CDR3 protein. Here the sample spans over a million distinct CDR3 sequences, around a third being singletons. What was sequenced was peripheral blood or thyroid tissue (not recorded which). Every receptor here comes from an adult man with Graves' hyperthyroidism.

The V and J genes are TRBV24-1 and TRBJ2-2, with 11 bases matching TRBD2. The CDR3 consists of 16 residues. Germline values: CDR1 KGHDR, CDR2 SFDVKD. Trimming at V came to 7 bases and at J to 6 bases, leaving 9 bases not matched to a gene. For the CDR3, the DNA is TGTGCCACCAGCAAGTCCGGGACTAGCGGCGCCGGGGAGCTGTTTTTT. It is translated as CATSKSGTSGAGELFF.

This clonotype was detected a few times. Since the CDR3 does not end with the conserved phenylalanine or tryptophan, this likely comes from a read error. It is unclear where the CDR3 begins or ends on the DNA, so no DNA is shown, and the CDR3 is as TCRdb lists it. This chain links TRBV7-2 with TRBJ1-6; the table gives TRBD1 as D, unverified against the DNA. CDR1 is SGHTA, CDR2 FQGNSA, per germline. The CDR3 contains 8 residues when both ends are counted. CDR3 region: CASSLAGT.

For this clonotype: Being one base from a much bigger clone, this may be a read error. The chain is built from TRBV7-2 and TRBJ2-5; possibly TRBD1 for D (6 bases). The CDR3 totals 16 residues. Germline V lookup: CDR1 SGHTA, CDR2 FQGNSA. This CDR3 is CACSLVGQGYEETQYF. The CDR3 DNA sequence: TGTGCCTGCAGCTTAGTCGGCCAGGGGTACGAAGAGACCCAGTACTTC.